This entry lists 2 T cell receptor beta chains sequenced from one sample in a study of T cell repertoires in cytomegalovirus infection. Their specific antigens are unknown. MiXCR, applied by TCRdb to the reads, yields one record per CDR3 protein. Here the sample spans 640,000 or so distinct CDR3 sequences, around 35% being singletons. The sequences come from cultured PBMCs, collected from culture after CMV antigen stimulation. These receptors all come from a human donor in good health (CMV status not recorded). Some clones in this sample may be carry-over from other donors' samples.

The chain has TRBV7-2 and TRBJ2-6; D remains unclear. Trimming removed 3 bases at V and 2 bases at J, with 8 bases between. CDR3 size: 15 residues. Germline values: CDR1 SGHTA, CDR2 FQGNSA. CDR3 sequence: CASSLASTGANVLTF. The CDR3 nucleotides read TGTGCCAGCAGCTTGGCAAGCACTGGGGCCAACGTCCTGACTTTC.

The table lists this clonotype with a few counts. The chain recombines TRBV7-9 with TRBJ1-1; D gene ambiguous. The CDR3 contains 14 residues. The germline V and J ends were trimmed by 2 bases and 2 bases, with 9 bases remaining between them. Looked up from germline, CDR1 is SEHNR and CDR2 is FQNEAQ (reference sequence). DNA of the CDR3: TGTGCCAGCAGCTTATTCCTGGAAAACACTGAAGCTTTCTTT. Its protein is CASSLFLENTEAFF. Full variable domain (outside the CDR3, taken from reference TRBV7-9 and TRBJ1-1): DTGVSQNPRHKITKRGQNVTFRCDPISEHNRLYWYRQTLGQGPEFLTYFQNEAQLEKSRLLSDRFSAERPKGSFSTLEIQRTEQGDSAMYLCASSLFLENTEAFFGQGTRLTVV.